A selection of T cell receptor beta chains follows, all from one sample in a study of T cells in Graves' hyperthyroidism and ophthalmopathy. TCRdb passed the multiplex PCR reads through MiXCR, listing each CDR3 protein once. The table lists 490,000 or so distinct CDR3 sequences, approximately 48% of them singletons. Sequencing was performed on peripheral blood or thyroid tissue (not recorded which). The receptors were sampled from an adult woman with Graves' disease, either hyperthyroidism or ophthalmopathy (not recorded which). Each CDR3 is given with its conserved first and last residue. The D gene is left open where the match is weak. Expanded clones get a size class; other rows say once, few or many, or leave the size out.

V gene,clone size,J gene,D gene,CDR3 protein,CDR3 DNA
TRBV2,many,TRBJ2-2,NA,CASSSSLEVRELFF,TGTGCCAGCAGTTCTTCCTTGGAGGTTCGGGAGCTGTTTTTT
TRBV10-1,many,TRBJ2-7,NA,CASSGSSGYEQYF,TGCGCCAGCAGTGGGAGTAGCGGCTACGAGCAGTACTTC
TRBV28,NA,TRBJ1-1,NA,CASCDITEAFF,TGTGCCAGCTGCGACATCACTGAAGCTTTCTTT
TRBV7-9,NA,TRBJ1-2,NA,CASSLGRSRKDGYTF,TGTGCCAGCAGCTTAGGCCGTTCCAGGAAGGATGGCTACACCTTC
TRBV2,once,TRBJ2-2,TRBD2,CASTESGIRAGELFF,TGTGCCAGCACCGAAAGCGGGATTAGGGCCGGGGAGCTGTTTTTT
TRBV6-9,few,TRBJ2-7,NA,CASSDSVDTNPYEQYF,TGTGCCAGCAGTGATTCGGTGGACACGAACCCCTACGAGCAGTACTTC
TRBV15,many,TRBJ1-4,TRBD1,CATSRDRVEKLFF,TGTGCCACCAGCAGGGACAGGGTCGAAAAACTGTTTTTT
TRBV5-1,many,TRBJ1-1,TRBD1,CASSPTGTGAGEAFF,TGCGCCAGCAGCCCAACCGGGACAGGGGCAGGTGAAGCTTTCTTT
TRBV15,NA,TRBJ2-6,NA,CATSREKTGSGANVLTF,TGTGCCACCAGCAGAGAGAAGACGGGCTCTGGGGCCAACGTCCTGACTTTC
TRBV11-2,few,TRBJ2-7,NA,CASSLQTGATYEQYF,TGTGCCAGCAGCTTACAGACGGGGGCTACCTACGAGCAGTACTTC
TRBV6-1,many,TRBJ1-2,NA,CASRVLGRGYTF,TGTGCCAGCAGGGTTCTTGGGCGAGGCTACACCTTC
TRBV20-1,few,TRBJ2-5,TRBD1,CSARDRVETQYF,TGCAGTGCAAGGGACAGAGTAGAGACCCAGTACTTC
TRBV29-1,once,TRBJ2-5,TRBD1,CSVESWDRARRETQYF,TGCAGCGTTGAATCCTGGGACAGGGCTAGGCGAGAGACCCAGTACTTC
TRBV7-2,many,TRBJ1-3,TRBD1,CASSPTGFGNTIYF,TGTGCCAGCAGCCCGACAGGGTTTGGAAACACCATATATTTT
TRBV7-3,NA,TRBJ2-3,TRBD2,CASSLRGGRTDTQYF,TGTGCCAGCAGCTTAAGGGGAGGGCGCACAGATACGCAGTATTTT
TRBV2,many,TRBJ2-2,NA,CASSEVTNTGELFF,TGTGCCAGCAGTGAAGTCACAAACACCGGGGAGCTGTTTTTT
TRBV29-1,NA,TRBJ2-2,NA,CSVKGVRSAGELFF,TGCAGCGTCAAGGGGGTAAGAAGTGCCGGGGAGCTGTTTTTT
TRBV5-1,NA,TRBJ2-2,NA,CAGSPQNTGELFF,TGCGCCGGCAGCCCCCAGAACACCGGGGAGCTGTTTTTT
TRBV20-1,NA,TRBJ2-1,NA,CSARDHGNEQFF,TGCAGTGCTAGAGATCACGGGAATGAGCAGTTCTTC
TRBV24-1,NA,TRBJ1-5,TRBD1,CATSDSTGDSNQPQHF,TGTGCCACCAGTGATTCGACAGGGGATAGCAATCAGCCCCAGCATTTT
TRBV20-1,few,TRBJ2-7,NA,CSAGLRDGAYEQYF,TGCAGTGCTGGGCTCCGGGACGGAGCCTACGAGCAGTACTTC
TRBV11-2,few,TRBJ1-5,NA,CASSLEGRTQHF,TGTGCCAGCAGCTTAGAGGGGAGGACCCAGCATTTT
TRBV7-3,many,TRBJ2-2,TRBD2,CASSLMSSGTGELFF,TGTGCCAGCAGCTTAATGTCTAGCGGCACCGGGGAGCTGTTTTTT
TRBV6-2/TRBV6-3,many,TRBJ1-2,NA,CASRDGLYGYTF,TGTGCCAGCAGGGACGGCCTCTATGGCTACACCTTC
TRBV2,many,TRBJ1-6,NA,CASVPGGGPGRRSLHF,TGTGCCAGCGTGCCGGGGGGCGGCCCCGGCCGTCGATCCCTCCACTTT
TRBV7-9,NA,TRBJ2-5,TRBD2,CASSTRGYGRAREQYF,TGTGCCAGCAGCACCCGGGGATACGGGAGGGCGAGGGAGCAGTACTTC
TRBV7-8,few,TRBJ1-4,TRBD1,CASSPTGSGEKLFF,TGTGCCAGCAGCCCGACAGGGAGCGGTGAAAAACTGTTTTTT
TRBV7-4,NA,TRBJ1-1,TRBD1,CASSSQQGAAEAFF,TGTGCCAGCAGCTCACAACAGGGGGCTGCTGAAGCTTTCTTT
TRBV11-2,many,TRBJ2-7,TRBD2,CASSYTSGTFYEQYF,TGTGCCAGCAGCTACACTAGCGGGACATTCTACGAGCAGTACTTC
TRBV29-1,many,TRBJ2-3,NA,CSEGGSSTDTQYF,TGCAGCGAGGGAGGTTCTAGCACAGATACGCAGTATTTT
TRBV5-1,NA,TRBJ1-1,NA,CASSWNGRGNTEAFF,TGCGCCAGCAGCTGGAACGGGAGAGGGAACACTGAAGCTTTCTTT
TRBV5-1,many,TRBJ2-7,NA,CASSLDAREASYEQYF,TGCGCCAGCAGCTTGGACGCGCGGGAAGCTTCCTACGAGCAGTACTTC
TRBV9,NA,TRBJ1-1,TRBD1,CASSARDRVGTEAFF,TGTGCCAGCAGCGCACGGGACAGGGTGGGCACTGAAGCTTTCTTT
TRBV29-1,many,TRBJ1-1,TRBD1,CTVRTGTNTEAFF,TGCACCGTCAGGACAGGGACGAACACTGAAGCTTTCTTT
TRBV20-1,few,TRBJ2-7,TRBD1,CSAKTGQGALEQYF,TGCAGTGCTAAAACGGGACAGGGGGCTCTTGAGCAGTACTTC
TRBV2,NA,TRBJ1-1,NA,CASNGPGYGTEAFF,TGTGCCAGCAACGGCCCGGGGTACGGCACTGAAGCTTTCTTT
TRBV7-8,NA,TRBJ2-7,TRBD2,CASSRNPFERESGYEQYF,TGTGCCAGCAGCAGGAACCCCTTCGAGCGGGAGTCGGGGTACGAGCAGTACTTC
TRBV19,NA,TRBJ1-5,TRBD1,CASSMAGGPQPQHF,TGTGCCAGTAGTATGGCAGGGGGTCCACAGCCCCAGCATTTT
TRBV7-9,many,TRBJ2-7,NA,CASSGKSPLGSYEQYF,TGTGCCAGCAGTGGGAAGAGCCCCCTAGGGTCCTACGAGCAGTACTTC
TRBV6-2/TRBV6-3,few,TRBJ1-5,NA,CASSPGTYNQPQHF,TGTGCCAGCAGCCCTGGGACATACAATCAGCCCCAGCATTTT
TRBV24-1,few,TRBJ2-6,NA,CATSDFRATGANVLTF,TGTGCCACCAGTGATTTTCGGGCGACTGGGGCCAACGTCCTGACTTTC
TRBV5-1,NA,TRBJ1-1,NA,CASSPWGQGNTEAFF,TGCGCCAGCAGCCCATGGGGCCAGGGGAACACTGAAGCTTTCTTT
TRBV6-4,many,TRBJ1-5,NA,CASSKTAGNQPQHF,TGTGCCAGCAGTAAGACGGCGGGGAATCAGCCCCAGCATTTT
TRBV7-2,many,TRBJ2-6,NA,CASSLAGFGANVLTF,TGTGCCAGCAGCTTAGCAGGTTTCGGGGCCAACGTCCTGACTTTC
TRBV2,NA,TRBJ1-4,NA,CASARESDEKLFF,TGTGCCAGCGCACGGGAGAGTGATGAAAAACTGTTTTTT
TRBV2,NA,TRBJ1-6,NA,CARAGAGNSPLHF,TGTGCCAGAGCGGGGGCTGGGAATTCACCCCTCCACTTT
TRBV10-3,many,TRBJ2-7,TRBD1,CAISVWTGVYEQYF,TGTGCCATCAGTGTTTGGACAGGGGTCTACGAGCAGTACTTC
TRBV20-1,many,TRBJ1-1,TRBD1,CKSPGQGNTEAFF,TGCAAAAGCCCAGGACAGGGGAACACTGAAGCTTTCTTT
TRBV12-3/TRBV12-4,few,TRBJ2-7,NA,CASTFNPQNEQYF,TGTGCCAGCACTTTCAATCCCCAGAACGAGCAGTACTTC
TRBV4-1,many,TRBJ1-2,NA,CASSQDSEGGGYGYTF,TGCGCCAGCAGCCAAGATTCCGAAGGGGGAGGCTATGGCTACACCTTC
TRBV6-1,few,TRBJ2-2,NA,CASSRGGGGTGELFF,TGTGCCAGCAGCCGTGGTGGAGGGGGGACCGGGGAGCTGTTTTTT
TRBV2,NA,TRBJ2-5,NA,CATRTQGETQYF,TGTGCCACTAGAACGCAGGGGGAGACCCAGTACTTC
TRBV7-2,NA,TRBJ2-5,TRBD2,CASSLSLAGSGETQYF,TGTGCCAGCAGCTTATCCCTAGCGGGATCGGGGGAGACCCAGTACTTC
TRBV24-1,NA,TRBJ2-5,NA,CATSSPSGVSAGDRETQYF,TGTGCCACCAGTTCCCCTTCCGGGGTGAGCGCCGGGGATCGGGAGACCCAGTACTTC
TRBV7-9,NA,TRBJ2-7,NA,CASSLWVGTDYEQYF,TGTGCCAGCAGCTTGTGGGTTGGGACGGACTACGAGCAGTACTTC